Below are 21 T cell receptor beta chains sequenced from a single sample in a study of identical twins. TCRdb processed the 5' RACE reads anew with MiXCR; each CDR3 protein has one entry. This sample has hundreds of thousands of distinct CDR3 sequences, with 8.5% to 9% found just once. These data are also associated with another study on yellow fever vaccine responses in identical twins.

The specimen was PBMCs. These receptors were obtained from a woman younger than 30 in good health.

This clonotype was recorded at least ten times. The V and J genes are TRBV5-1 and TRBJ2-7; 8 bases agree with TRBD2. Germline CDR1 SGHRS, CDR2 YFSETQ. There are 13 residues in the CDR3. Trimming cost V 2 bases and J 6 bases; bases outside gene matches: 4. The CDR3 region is CASSLSGSVEQYF. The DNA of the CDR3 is TGCGCCAGCAGCTTAAGCGGGAGTGTCGAGCAGTACTTC.

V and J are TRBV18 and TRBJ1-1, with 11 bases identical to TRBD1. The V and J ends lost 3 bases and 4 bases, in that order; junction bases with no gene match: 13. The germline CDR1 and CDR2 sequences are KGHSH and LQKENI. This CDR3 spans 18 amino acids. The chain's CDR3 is CASSPRRSDRGLGTEAFF. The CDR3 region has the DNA TGTGCCAGCTCACCGCGCCGATCGGACAGGGGGCTCGGCACTGAAGCTTTCTTT. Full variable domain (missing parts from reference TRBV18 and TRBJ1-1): NAGVMQNPRHLVRRRGQEARLRCSPMKGHSHVYWYRQLPEEGLKFMVYLQKENIIDESGMPKERFSAEFPKEGPSILRIQQVVRGDSAAYFCASSPRRSDRGLGTEAFFGQGTRLTVV.

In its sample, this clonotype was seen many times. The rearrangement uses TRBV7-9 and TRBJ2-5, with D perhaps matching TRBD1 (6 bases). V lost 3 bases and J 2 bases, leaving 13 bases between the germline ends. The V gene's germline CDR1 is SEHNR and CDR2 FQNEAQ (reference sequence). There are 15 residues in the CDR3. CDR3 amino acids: CASSFDLGQQETQYF. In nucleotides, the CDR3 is TGTGCCAGCAGCTTTGACCTCGGACAGCAAGAGACCCAGTACTTC.

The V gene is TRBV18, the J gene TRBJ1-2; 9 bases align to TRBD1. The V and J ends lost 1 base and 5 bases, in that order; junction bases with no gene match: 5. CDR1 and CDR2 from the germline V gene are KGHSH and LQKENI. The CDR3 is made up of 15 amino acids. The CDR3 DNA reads TGTGCCAGCTCACCACGTGGACAGGGGAGTTATGGCTACACCTTC. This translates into CASSPRGQGSYGYTF.

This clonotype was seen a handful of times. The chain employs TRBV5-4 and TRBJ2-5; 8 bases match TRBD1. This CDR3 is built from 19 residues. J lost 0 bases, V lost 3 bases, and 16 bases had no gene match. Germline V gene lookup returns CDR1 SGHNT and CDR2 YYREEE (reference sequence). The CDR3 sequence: CASSSMVRTGWKYQETQYF. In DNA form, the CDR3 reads TGTGCCAGCAGCTCAATGGTCCGGACAGGGTGGAAATACCAAGAGACCCAGTACTTC.

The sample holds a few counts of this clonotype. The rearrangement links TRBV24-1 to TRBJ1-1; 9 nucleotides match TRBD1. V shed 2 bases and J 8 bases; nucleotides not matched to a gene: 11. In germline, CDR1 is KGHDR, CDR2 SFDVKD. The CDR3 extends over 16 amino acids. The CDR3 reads CATSDSPGTGKMEAFF. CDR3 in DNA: TGTGCCACCAGTGATTCCCCCGGGACAGGGAAGATGGAAGCTTTCTTT.

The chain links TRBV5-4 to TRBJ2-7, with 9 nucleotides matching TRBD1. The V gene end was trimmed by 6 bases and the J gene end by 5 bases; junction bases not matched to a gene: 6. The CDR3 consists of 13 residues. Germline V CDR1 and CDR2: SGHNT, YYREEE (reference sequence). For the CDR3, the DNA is TGTGCCAGCACCGGGGACAGGGCCCACGAGCAGTACTTC. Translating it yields CASTGDRAHEQYF. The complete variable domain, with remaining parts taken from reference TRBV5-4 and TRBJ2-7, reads ETGVTQSPTHLIKTRGQQVTLRCSSQSGHNTVSWYQQALGQGPQFIFQYYREEENGRGNFPPRFSGLQFPNYSSELNVNALELDDSALYLCASTGDRAHEQYFGPGTRLTVT.

The CDR3 sequence is CASSLVGGSNYGYTF. The CDR3 DNA reads as TGTGCCAGCAGTTTAGTAGGGGGGTCAAACTATGGCTACACCTTC. This chain connects TRBV12-3 or TRBV12-4 to TRBJ1-2, with a weak D call TRBD1 (6 bases). V gave up 1 base and J gave up 2 bases, with 11 bases separating them. This CDR3 has 15 residues.

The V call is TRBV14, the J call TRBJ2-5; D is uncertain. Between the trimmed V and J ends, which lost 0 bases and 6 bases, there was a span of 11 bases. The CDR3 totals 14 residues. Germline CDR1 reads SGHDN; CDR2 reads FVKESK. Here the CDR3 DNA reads TGTGCCAGCAGCCAAGATTTGGCCGTCCAGACCCAGTACTTC. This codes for CASSQDLAVQTQYF. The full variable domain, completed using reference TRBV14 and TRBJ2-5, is EAGVTQFPSHSVIEKGQTVTLRCDPISGHDNLYWYRRVMGKEIKFLLHFVKESKQDESGMPNNRFLAERTGGTYSTLKVQPAELEDSGVYFCASSQDLAVQTQYFGPGTRLLVL.

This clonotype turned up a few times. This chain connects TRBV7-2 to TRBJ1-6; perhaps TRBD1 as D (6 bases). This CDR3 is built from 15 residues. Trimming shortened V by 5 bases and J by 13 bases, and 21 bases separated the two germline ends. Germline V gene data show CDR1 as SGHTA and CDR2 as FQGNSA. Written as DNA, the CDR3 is TGTGCCAGCAGCGTGGACAGCCATAAAGTTTCGCCCCTCCACTTT. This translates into CASSVDSHKVSPLHF.

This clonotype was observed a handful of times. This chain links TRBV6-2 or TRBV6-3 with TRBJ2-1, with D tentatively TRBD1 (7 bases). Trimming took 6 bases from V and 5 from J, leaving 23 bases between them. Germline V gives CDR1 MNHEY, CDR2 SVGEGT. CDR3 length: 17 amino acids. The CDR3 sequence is CASRDRPRDSFNNEQFF. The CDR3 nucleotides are TGTGCCAGCAGAGACAGACCGCGGGACAGCTTTAACAATGAGCAGTTCTTC.

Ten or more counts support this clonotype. CDR3 in DNA: TGTGCCAGCAGTTATTCTCCGGGACACCTAAAGAACAATGAGCAGTTCTTC. Protein: CASSYSPGHLKNNEQFF. This chain uses TRBV6-2 or TRBV6-3 with TRBJ2-1; the D gene is possibly TRBD1 (6 bases). V was trimmed by 3 bases and J by 5 bases, leaving 20 bases between them. This CDR3 has 17 residues. Germline V CDR1 and CDR2: MNHEY, SVGEGT.

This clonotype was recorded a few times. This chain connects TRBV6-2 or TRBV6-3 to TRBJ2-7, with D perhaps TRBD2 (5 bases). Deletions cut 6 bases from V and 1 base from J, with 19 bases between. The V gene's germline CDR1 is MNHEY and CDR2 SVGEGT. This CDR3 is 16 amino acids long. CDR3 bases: TGTGCCAGCAGCCCGAGGGAGCGCGGGTGGTCCTACGAGCAGTACTTC. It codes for CASSPRERGWSYEQYF.

CDR3 sequence: CASRRSGNQETQYF. The CDR3 bases are TGCGCCAGCAGACGGTCGGGGAATCAAGAGACCCAGTACTTC. This sequence joins TRBV5-1 and TRBJ2-5; D perhaps matches TRBD2 (5 bases). In germline, CDR1 is SGHRS, CDR2 YFSETQ. Trimming left V 5 bases short and J 2 bases short, with 13 bases between. The CDR3 length is 14 residues.

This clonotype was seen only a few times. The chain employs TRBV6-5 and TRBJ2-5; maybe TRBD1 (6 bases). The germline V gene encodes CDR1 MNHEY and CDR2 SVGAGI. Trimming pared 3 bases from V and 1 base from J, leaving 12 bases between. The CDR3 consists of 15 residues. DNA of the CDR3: TGTGCCAGCAGTTATAGCCGACAGGCCCAAGAGACCCAGTACTTC. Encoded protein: CASSYSRQAQETQYF.

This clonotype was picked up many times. The DNA for the CDR3 is TGCAGTGCTAGAGTGGCAGTCGCCCCCTACGAGCAGTACTTC. This translates into CSARVAVAPYEQYF. The J gene is TRBJ2-7, the V gene TRBV20-1, with unresolved D. The CDR3 consists of 14 residues. The V and J ends lost 1 base and 2 bases respectively, with 12 bases between them. Germline assignment: CDR1 DFQATT and CDR2 SNEGSKA (reference sequence).

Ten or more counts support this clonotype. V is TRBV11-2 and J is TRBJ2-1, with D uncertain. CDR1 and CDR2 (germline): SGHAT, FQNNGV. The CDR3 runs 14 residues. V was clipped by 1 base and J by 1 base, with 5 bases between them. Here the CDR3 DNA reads TGTGCCAGCAGCTTAGTTGGATCCTACAATGAGCAGTTCTTC. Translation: CASSLVGSYNEQFF.

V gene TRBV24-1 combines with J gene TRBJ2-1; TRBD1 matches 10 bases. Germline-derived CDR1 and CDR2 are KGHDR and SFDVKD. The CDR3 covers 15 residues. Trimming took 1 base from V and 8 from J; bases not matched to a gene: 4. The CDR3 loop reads CATSDFRTGGDEQFF. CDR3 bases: TGTGCCACCAGTGATTTTAGGACAGGGGGGGATGAGCAGTTCTTC.

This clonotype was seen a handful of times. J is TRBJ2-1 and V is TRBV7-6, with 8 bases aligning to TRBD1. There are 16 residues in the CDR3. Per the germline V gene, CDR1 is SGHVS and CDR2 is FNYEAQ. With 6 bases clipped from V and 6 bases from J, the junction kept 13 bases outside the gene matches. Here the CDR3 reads CASSPRGATGGNEQFF. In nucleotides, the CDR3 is TGTGCCAGCAGTCCCCGAGGCGCAACAGGGGGCAATGAGCAGTTCTTC.

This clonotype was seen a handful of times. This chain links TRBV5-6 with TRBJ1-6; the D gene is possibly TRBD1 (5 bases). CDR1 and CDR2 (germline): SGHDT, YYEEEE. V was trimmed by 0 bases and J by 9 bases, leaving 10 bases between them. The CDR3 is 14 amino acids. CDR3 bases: TGTGCCAGCAGCTTGGAAGGGGAAGCTTCACCCCTCCACTTT. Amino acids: CASSLEGEASPLHF. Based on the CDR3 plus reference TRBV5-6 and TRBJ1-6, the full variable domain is DAGVTQSPTHLIKTRGQQVTLRCSPKSGHDTVSWYQQALGQGPQFIFQYYEEEERQRGNFPDRFSGHQFPNYSSELNVNALLLGDSALYLCASSLEGEASPLHFGNGTRLTVT.

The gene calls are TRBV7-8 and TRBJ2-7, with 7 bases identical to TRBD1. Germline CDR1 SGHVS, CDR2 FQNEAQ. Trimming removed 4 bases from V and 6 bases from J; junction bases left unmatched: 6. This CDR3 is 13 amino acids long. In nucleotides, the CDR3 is TGTGCCAGCAGCTCGCTCCGGGACAGCGAGCAGTACTTC. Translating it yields CASSSLRDSEQYF.